These 9 T cell receptor beta chains originate from one sample sequenced in a study of T cell repertoires in cytomegalovirus infection (dated 2019 in TCRdb). The sample was run on an Illumina HiSeq 1500. TCRdb itself trimmed the public reads at Q25 with fastp, ran MiXCR and retained productive beta chains. Every CDR3 protein is listed once, alongside the most common genes and DNA of its rows. In all, the sample holds about 530,000 distinct CDR3 sequences, and more than 25% of those were seen once. About 13% of the sample goes to the ten largest clones. Source material: PBMCs. The receptors were gathered from a human donor in good health (CMV status not recorded). Some clones in this sample may be carry-over from other donors' samples.

In its sample, this clonotype was seen many times. The V and J genes are TRBV12-3 or TRBV12-4 and TRBJ2-1, with 10 bases aligning to TRBD2. The CDR3 is 14 amino acids. Losses at the gene ends were 5 bases for V and 9 bases for J; bases not matched to a gene: 7. Here the CDR3 DNA reads TGTGCCAGCAGTACTCTAGCGGGAGCCGGTGAGCAGTTCTTC. Protein: CASSTLAGAGEQFF.

This chain connects TRBV11-2 to TRBJ2-1; 8 nucleotides align to TRBD2. Germline V gene sequence: CDR1 SGHAT, CDR2 FQNNGV. There are 17 residues in the CDR3. The V gene end was trimmed by 5 bases and the J gene end by 7 bases; junction bases not matched to a gene: 16. CDR3 region: CASSQGRGSGKMNEQFF. DNA of the CDR3: TGTGCCAGCAGCCAGGGGCGGGGTAGCGGGAAGATGAATGAGCAGTTCTTC.

A word on this clonotype: A read error is possible here, since a much larger clone lies one base away. The chain links TRBV5-4 to TRBJ1-2, with D uncertain. V shed 0 bases and J shed 3 bases, with 6 bases lying between them. The germline gives CDR1 SGHNT, CDR2 YYREEE (reference sequence). This CDR3 is 13 amino acids long. Here the CDR3 reads CASSLDNYYGYTF. In DNA, the CDR3 is TGTGCCAGCAGCTTGGACAACTACTATGGCTACACCTTC.

This clonotype was observed once. The V and J genes are TRBV28 and TRBJ1-4; D is unclear. This CDR3 spans 12 amino acids. Trimming left V 6 bases short and J 10 bases short, with 12 bases between. CDR1 and CDR2 (germline): MDHEN, SYDVKM. Here the CDR3 reads CASSPVETKLFF. CDR3 DNA: TGTGCCAGCAGCCCCGTGGAAACAAAACTGTTTTTT.

The chain employs TRBV20-1 and TRBJ2-5; 10 nucleotides line up with TRBD2. The germline CDR1 and CDR2 sequences are DFQATT and SNEGSKA (reference sequence). The CDR3 extends over 14 amino acids. V dropped 5 bases and J dropped 4; count of bases not matched to a gene: 7. The CDR3 protein is CSASTSGKGETQYF. The DNA for the CDR3 is TGCAGTGCTTCCACTAGCGGGAAGGGAGAGACCCAGTACTTC.

This clonotype was counted a few times. CDR3 sequence: CASSLGLQGSEETQYF. In nucleotides, the CDR3 is TGTGCCAGCAGCTTGGGATTACAGGGATCGGAAGAGACCCAGTACTTC. The chain is built from TRBV5-8 and TRBJ2-5; D perhaps matches TRBD1 (6 bases). Germline assignment: CDR1 SGHTS and CDR2 YDEGEE. The CDR3 is 16 residues long. Trimming cost V 0 bases and J 3 bases, with 15 bases left between them.

This chain links TRBV27 with TRBJ1-3, with a possible D match to TRBD1 (6 bases). Germline CDR1 is MNHEY and CDR2 is SMNVEV (reference sequence). The CDR3 has 13 amino acids. V lost 6 bases and J 9 bases, leaving 15 bases between the germline ends. The CDR3: CASRQGGGSTIYF. The CDR3 DNA follows: TGTGCCAGCAGACAGGGAGGAGGGTCCACCATATATTTT.

This clonotype has a count of ten or more. J is TRBJ1-2 and V is TRBV7-2; D uncertain. Germline-derived CDR1 and CDR2 are SGHTA and FQGNSA. The germline V and J ends were trimmed by 1 base and 3 bases, with 18 bases remaining between them. The CDR3 runs 17 residues. Written as DNA, the CDR3 is TGTGCCAGCAGCTTAGGGTCGTCAGTCGGGCGATACTATGGCTACACCTTC. Protein sequence: CASSLGSSVGRYYGYTF.

The J gene is TRBJ2-5, the V gene TRBV5-1; 8 bases are shared with TRBD1. The CDR3 has 13 residues. Germline CDR1 and CDR2: SGHRS and YFSETQ. The ends lost 5 bases at V and 3 bases at J; junction bases unmatched: 3. In DNA form, the CDR3 reads TGCGCCAGCAGGGAGGGACAGGAAGAGACCCAGTACTTC. As protein: CASREGQEETQYF. Complete variable domain (other parts from reference TRBV5-1 and TRBJ2-5): KAGVTQTPRYLIKTRGQQVTLSCSPISGHRSVSWYQQTPGQGLQFLFEYFSETQRNKGNFPGRFSGRQFSNSRSEMNVSTLELGDSALYLCASREGQEETQYFGPGTRLLVL.